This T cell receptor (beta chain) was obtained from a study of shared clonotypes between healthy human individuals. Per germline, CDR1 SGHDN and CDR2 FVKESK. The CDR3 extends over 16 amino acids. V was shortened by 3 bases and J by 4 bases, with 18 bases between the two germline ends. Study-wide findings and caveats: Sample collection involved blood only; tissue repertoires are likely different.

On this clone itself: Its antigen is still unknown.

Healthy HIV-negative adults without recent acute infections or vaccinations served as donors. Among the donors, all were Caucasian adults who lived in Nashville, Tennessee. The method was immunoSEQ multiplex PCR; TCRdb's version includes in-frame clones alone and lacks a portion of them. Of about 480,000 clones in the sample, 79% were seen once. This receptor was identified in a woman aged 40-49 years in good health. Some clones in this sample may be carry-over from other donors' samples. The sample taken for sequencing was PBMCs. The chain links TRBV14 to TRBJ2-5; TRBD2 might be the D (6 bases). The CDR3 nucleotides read TGTGCCAGCAGCCATATCGAGTCCCGGAGGGGAGAGACCCAGTACTTC. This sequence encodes CASSHIESRRGETQYF.